The T cell receptor beta chain under discussion was sequenced for a study of T cells in Graves' hyperthyroidism and ophthalmopathy (dated by TCRdb to between 2018 and 2021). Broadly, across the study: Peripheral blood samples were taken at initial diagnosis, before any treatment was given. To identify TCR V-J signatures that set the groups apart, the researchers used a discovery cohort of 90 to 100 patients, made up of under 50 with Graves' ophthalmopathy and about 60 with stable Graves' hyperthyroidism. Prospective prediction of ophthalmopathy was tested in an independent validation cohort of approximately 19 hyperthyroidism patients and 17 patients who later progressed to ophthalmopathy. The 90 to 100 discovery patients were randomly split 7:3 into training and test sets. In about 6 Graves' hyperthyroidism patients, the study also compared T-cell repertoires from thyroid tissue with T-cell repertoires from blood. Following sampling, methimazole starting at 30 mg daily was given to hyperthyroidism patients, and high-dose intravenous methylprednisolone was given to ophthalmopathy patients. The paper reports TCR Vbeta CDR3 sequencing of some 140 peripheral blood samples: 40 to 45 ophthalmopathy, over 70 hyperthyroidism and approximately 17 progressor patients. What the research found in general, with its limitations: In validation, the model predicted progression to ophthalmopathy with 65% to 71% sensitivity and approximately 78% specificity, a median of 6.5 months before onset. No statistical method was used to fix the sample size in advance, and group allocation was not hidden from the investigators. In cross-validation, a model built on a 13 V-J signature told ophthalmopathy apart from stable hyperthyroidism with 85% to 90% sensitivity and approximately 81% specificity, and in testing the same model reached 80%/75%. Blood samples also contained most of the expanded thyroid clonotypes (frequency above 0.001), which suggests that blood repertoires may reflect thyroid immune responses.

Per the germline V gene, SGHDT is the CDR1 and YYEEEE is the CDR2. The CDR3 spans 10 residues, from the cysteine through the phenylalanine. The DNA shown is the 30-base CDR3, in frame from base 1. A patient counted as having stable Graves' hyperthyroidism if no progression to ophthalmopathy occurred over 18 months of follow-up. Hyperthyroidism patients were aged 18 to 65 years and newly diagnosed, with disease duration of less than 2 months. Patients with uncontrolled infections, other autoimmune diseases, pregnancy or lactation were excluded. Clinical symptoms, serum thyroxine and TRAb, thyroid ultrasound, and orbital computed tomography formed the basis for the diagnoses. Ficoll-Paque density gradient centrifugation was used to isolate PBMCs from 9.5 to 10 ml of fresh peripheral blood. Trizol reagent was used to extract total RNA, and RNA quality was then checked on an Agilent 2100 Bioanalyzer.

Concerning this clonotype: Its antigen is unknown. The junction departs from germline at one end; a sequencing error may be responsible.

TCR beta CDR3 regions were amplified from RNA transcripts. The first round of RT-PCR for the TCR CDR3 was performed with the HTBI primer set and the Qiagen OneStep RT-PCR kit. Libraries were constructed in a second round of multiplex PCR, after which size selection and purification were carried out. The libraries were sequenced on an Illumina HiSeq2000 using paired-end 100 bp reads. The original methods were these. SOAPnuke was used to process the raw data, with reads discarded if the reads contained adapters or uncalled bases, had a mean Phred below 15, or lacked an exact constant-primer or identifier match. High-quality paired reads were merged using COPE v1.2.5, and each unique nucleotide sequence was defined as a clonotype. Clonotypes were aligned to IMGT TRBV, TRBD and TRBJ reference segments using MiTCR v1.1. The analysis was restricted to V-J combinations with a frequency above 0.0001, which together covered over 99% of the repertoires. A TCS score was defined as the ratio of F50 (clonal expansion) to E x V (chaos), with BLOSUM62-based TCRdist applied between CDR3 peptides within each V-J. Welch's t-statistics and random forest reduced 514 V-J features to 13, which were used in a naive Bayes classifier (R e1071). TCRdb took the public reads, trimmed them with fastp at Q25, ran MiXCR for clone calling and kept in-frame beta chains. Identical CDR3 protein sequences are pooled into one entry, listed with their most common genes and DNA. These V and J calls originate from TCRdb's pipeline instead of the authors' own analysis. The sample has 600,000 to 650,000 distinct CDR3 sequences on record, about a sixth of them singletons. The top ten hold 3.8% of the sample.

The rearrangement combines TRBV5-6 with TRBJ1-2; the D segment cannot be called with confidence. The source of this sequence is a woman in her twenties or thirties with Graves' hyperthyroidism. Material for sequencing was blood. The nucleotides are TGTGCCAGCAGTGGCACCACCACCGCCTTC. Translated, this is CASSGTTTAF.